This T cell receptor beta chain was found in a study of Ad26.COV2.S vaccination and SARS-CoV-2 variants. Study background: Into the muscle, Ad26.COV2.S was dosed once or twice, 56 days apart. Study results and limitations: Possible underestimation of total T cell responses by the TCR breadth and depth analyses was noted.

Produced via immunoSEQ multiplex PCR; TCRdb's table is partial and in-frame only. The repertoire holds hundreds of thousands of clones, with around 92% as singletons. Germline V gene data show CDR1 as GTSNPN and CDR2 as SVGIG (reference sequence). The CDR3 spans 14 residues. V lost 0 bases to trimming and J lost 6 bases, with 12 bases between them. This clone was seen a single time. Its antigen remains unidentified. Treatment indicated: about 20 received Ad26.COV2.S at low or high dose, single or two shots; roughly five received placebo; per-sample allocation not given. Day 63 following the first vaccine or placebo injection was when the samples were taken.

The source was peripheral blood, collected in a trial of Ad26.COV2.S vaccine versus placebo. This chain uses TRBV30 with TRBJ2-1, with D uncertain. The sequence came from a person between 18 and 65 years old who received the Ad26.COV2.S COVID-19 vaccine or a placebo. The CDR3 loop reads CAWSVRRQLNEQFF. The CDR3 DNA is TGTGCCTGGAGTGTACGAAGGCAGCTCAATGAGCAGTTCTTC.